Each of the 26 T cell receptor beta chains below was sequenced from the same sample in a study of control samples from healthy donors and cancer patients. Libraries were prepared by immunoSEQ multiplex PCR; TCRdb keeps only in-frame clonotypes and omits some of them. The data show about 190,000 clones, about nine tenths seen once. The sequenced sample was blood. Source of these receptors: a man aged 25-45 years in good health.

This rearrangement joins TRBV3-1 (or the pseudogene TRBV3-2) to TRBJ1-2; 9 bases fit TRBD1. The germline V gene has CDR1 LGHDT and CDR2 YNNKEL (reference sequence). This CDR3 contains 13 residues. The J segment lost 4 bases and the V segment lost 4 bases, leaving 1 base of the junction unmatched. CDR3 nucleotide sequence: TGTGCCAGCAGCCCGACAGGGGGCTATGGCTACACCTTC. This translates into CASSPTGGYGYTF.

The chain recombines TRBV9 with TRBJ1-1, with D perhaps matching TRBD1 (6 bases). This CDR3 comprises 16 residues. Germline values: CDR1 SGDLS, CDR2 YYNGEE. Trimming took off 3 bases at V and 2 bases at J, with 17 bases between the two ends. Here the CDR3 reads CASSDRQVVGNTEAFF. CDR3 in DNA: TGTGCCAGCAGCGATAGACAGGTCGTCGGAAACACTGAAGCTTTCTTT.

This clone was counted a single time. V and J are TRBV18 and TRBJ2-4; unclear D gene. This CDR3 region has 15 residues. CDR1 and CDR2 (germline): KGHSH, LQKENI. The ends were cut back, 3 bases at V and 0 bases at J, with 9 bases in the middle. The CDR3 spells CASSPNALAKNIQYF. DNA for the CDR3: TGTGCCAGCTCACCCAATGCGTTAGCCAAAAACATTCAGTACTTC.

The chain carries TRBV3-1 (or the pseudogene TRBV3-2) and TRBJ2-7; D assignment may be TRBD1 or TRBD2 (6 bases each). The CDR3 loop spans 15 amino acids. The germline V and J ends were trimmed by 1 base and 1 base, with 11 bases remaining between them. Germline V CDR1 and CDR2: LGHDT, YNNKEL (reference sequence). CDR3 protein: CASSQVGGRSYEQYF. The CDR3 DNA reads TGTGCCAGCAGCCAAGTCGGGGGCCGATCCTACGAGCAGTACTTC.

The V gene is TRBV3-1 (or the pseudogene TRBV3-2), the J gene TRBJ2-3; D is perhaps TRBD1 (5 bases). The CDR3 sequence is 14 residues long. The V end lost 3 bases, the J end lost 1 base, and 8 bases lay between the germline ends. CDR1 and CDR2 from the germline V gene are LGHDT and YNNKEL (reference sequence). The DNA for the CDR3 is TGTGCCAGCAGCCACAGGGCCCGCACAGATACGCAGTATTTT. As protein: CASSHRARTDTQYF.

In this sample, this clone turned up once. The chain couples TRBV19 to TRBJ1-6; no clear D gene. CDR1 is LNHDA and CDR2 is SQIVND in the germline V gene (reference sequence). Trimming removed 4 bases at V and 0 bases at J, with 10 bases between. The CDR3 consists of 16 residues. The CDR3 loop is CASSSRGSSYNSPLHF. The CDR3, as DNA: TGTGCCAGTAGTAGCAGAGGTAGCTCCTATAATTCACCCCTCCACTTT.

The chain couples TRBV5-1 to TRBJ2-3; 11 nucleotides match TRBD1. The CDR3 totals 16 residues. V shed 0 bases and J 5 bases; nucleotides not matched to a gene: 5. Germline V gene data show CDR1 as SGHRS and CDR2 as YFSETQ. The CDR3 region has the DNA TGCGCCAGCAGCTTGGAGGACAGGGGGCTGATAGATACGCAGTATTTT. Translation: CASSLEDRGLIDTQYF.

This chain connects TRBV11-2 to TRBJ1-1; possible D gene TRBD1, 6 bases. Per the germline V gene, CDR1 is SGHAT and CDR2 is FQNNGV. V shed 5 bases and J shed 11 bases, with 27 bases lying between them. The CDR3 is 16 amino acids. For the CDR3, the DNA is TGTGCCAGCAGCCCAGGCTTCGGTACGGGACACGGCGTTGCTTTCTTT. Translating gives CASSPGFGTGHGVAFF.

This clone has a single count. The chain links TRBV7-8 to TRBJ1-6, with 9 bases lining up with TRBD1. Germline assignment: CDR1 SGHVS and CDR2 FQNEAQ. CDR3 length: 17 amino acids. V gave up 5 bases and J gave up 4 bases; unmatched junction bases: 9. The CDR3 DNA is TGTGCCAGCAGCCTATCGGACAGGGGTCTTTATAATTCACCCCTCCACTTT. It is translated as CASSLSDRGLYNSPLHF.

The rearrangement joins TRBV5-4 to TRBJ1-1; TRBD1 is a possible D gene (6 bases). Trimming stripped 6 bases from V and 1 base from J, with 19 bases between. The CDR3 has 16 residues. Looked up from germline, CDR1 is SGHNT and CDR2 is YYREEE (reference sequence). The CDR3 sequence: CASTPGGTRQNTEAFF. In DNA, the CDR3 is TGTGCCAGCACCCCGGGGGGCACTAGGCAGAACACTGAAGCTTTCTTT.

The chain uses TRBV11-3 and TRBJ2-2; TRBD1 aligns across 11 bases. This CDR3 is built from 16 residues. V shed 5 bases and J 4 bases; nucleotides not matched to a gene: 6. CDR1 and CDR2 (germline): SGHNT, YENEEA. The CDR3 sequence is CASSPGQGAATGELFF. CDR3 coding DNA: TGTGCCAGCAGCCCAGGACAGGGGGCGGCCACCGGGGAGCTGTTTTTT.

V usage is TRBV9 and J usage is TRBJ2-1; TRBD1 matches 7 bases. The CDR3 extends over 16 amino acids. Losses at the gene ends were 0 bases for V and 5 bases for J; bases not matched to a gene: 8. Germline V lookup: CDR1 SGDLS, CDR2 YYNGEE. The CDR3 region is CASSVARQGGHNEQFF. The CDR3 DNA is TGTGCCAGCAGCGTAGCCAGACAGGGTGGACACAATGAGCAGTTCTTC. Full variable domain (outside the CDR3, taken from reference TRBV9 and TRBJ2-1): DSGVTQTPKHLITATGQRVTLRCSPRSGDLSVYWYQQSLDQGLQFLIQYYNGEERAKGNILERFSAQQFPDLHSELNLSSLELGDSALYFCASSVARQGGHNEQFFGPGTRLTVL.

The chain has TRBV7-9 and TRBJ2-2, with D perhaps given as TRBD1 or TRBD2 (5 bases each). Germline CDR1 and CDR2: SEHNR and FQNEAQ (reference sequence). This CDR3 contains 14 residues. V lost 2 bases and J lost 4, with 8 bases in between. The CDR3 coding sequence is TGTGCCAGCAGCTTACCGGGACCCACCGGGGAGCTGTTTTTT. This encodes CASSLPGPTGELFF.

This clone was counted between two and nine times. The chain links TRBV30 to TRBJ1-6, with 12 bases matching TRBD1. V shed 2 bases, J shed 7 bases, and the junction held 3 bases outside the gene matches. Germline V gene sequence: CDR1 GTSNPN, CDR2 SVGIG (reference sequence). This CDR3 spans 15 amino acids. This CDR3 is CAWSRDRGRNSPLHF. CDR3 DNA: TGTGCCTGGAGTAGGGACAGGGGGCGGAATTCACCCCTCCACTTT.

The chain links TRBV5-1 to TRBJ2-5, with 10 bases identical to TRBD1. The CDR3 is 14 residues long. Germline CDR1 SGHRS, CDR2 YFSETQ. J lost 7 bases, V lost 7 bases, and 10 bases had no gene match. CDR3 amino acids: CASGRDRGPGTQYF. The CDR3 DNA reads TGCGCCAGCGGGAGGGACAGGGGTCCCGGGACCCAGTACTTC. Using reference TRBV5-1 and TRBJ2-5 for the parts outside the CDR3, the full variable domain is KAGVTQTPRYLIKTRGQQVTLSCSPISGHRSVSWYQQTPGQGLQFLFEYFSETQRNKGNFPGRFSGRQFSNSRSEMNVSTLELGDSALYLCASGRDRGPGTQYFGPGTRLLVL.

This chain links TRBV4-1 with TRBJ2-1, with 12 bases aligning to TRBD2. Germline CDR1 and CDR2: MGHRA and YSYEKL. V was clipped by 3 bases and J by 6 bases; unmatched bases: 3. The CDR3 has 15 residues. The CDR3 DNA reads TGCGCCAGCAGCCAGGGACTAGCGGGCCGCAATGAGCAGTTCTTC. Translation gives CASSQGLAGRNEQFF.

Worth noting for this clone: Within the sample, other DNA sequences also encode this same CDR3. The V call is TRBV27, the J call TRBJ1-1, with D unresolved. From germline, CDR1 is MNHEY and CDR2 SMNVEV (reference sequence). V was cut by 6 bases and J by 4 bases, with 15 bases left in between. The CDR3 length is 14 residues. CDR3 residues: CASSLQRGGTEAFF. The CDR3 bases are TGTGCCAGCAGCCTACAACGGGGTGGCACTGAAGCTTTCTTT.

V and J are TRBV3-1 (or the pseudogene TRBV3-2) and TRBJ1-4; D unclear. This CDR3 contains 15 residues. V was clipped by 4 bases and J by 8 bases, with 17 bases between them. Per germline, CDR1 LGHDT and CDR2 YNNKEL (reference sequence). The CDR3 bases are TGTGCCAGCAGCCCTAAAAGGGCCCTGGGGGAAAAACTGTTTTTT. Encoded protein: CASSPKRALGEKLFF.

In this sample, this clone turned up a few times. The chain carries TRBV27 and TRBJ2-7, with D possibly matching TRBD2 (5 bases). The CDR3 is 16 residues long. Germline CDR1 reads MNHEY; CDR2 reads SMNVEV (reference sequence). V lost 6 bases to trimming and J lost 0 bases, with 18 bases between them. This chain's CDR3 is CASRAHNGGSSYEQYF. The CDR3 region has the DNA TGTGCCAGCAGGGCGCATAACGGTGGGAGCTCCTACGAGCAGTACTTC.

This clone was found once. The genes are TRBV18 and TRBJ1-4, with 8 bases that match TRBD1. Germline loops: CDR1 KGHSH, CDR2 LQKENI. V gave up 6 bases and J gave up 8 bases; unmatched junction bases: 11. The CDR3 consists of 15 residues. Written as DNA, the CDR3 is TGTGCCAGCTCGCGGTCAGGGGGCTCAAAGGAAAAACTGTTTTTT. Protein: CASSRSGGSKEKLFF. Using reference TRBV18 and TRBJ1-4 for the parts outside the CDR3, the full variable domain is NAGVMQNPRHLVRRRGQEARLRCSPMKGHSHVYWYRQLPEEGLKFMVYLQKENIIDESGMPKERFSAEFPKEGPSILRIQQVVRGDSAAYFCASSRSGGSKEKLFFGSGTQLSVL.

The gene calls are TRBV27 and TRBJ1-1, with D uncertain. V lost 2 bases to trimming and J lost 0 bases, with 10 bases between them. CDR1 is MNHEY and CDR2 is SMNVEV in the germline V gene (reference sequence). The CDR3 spans 15 residues. The CDR3 reads CASSLTRTVNTEAFF. CDR3 DNA sequence: TGTGCCAGCAGTTTAACGCGGACGGTGAACACTGAAGCTTTCTTT.

This clone was found a few times. V gene TRBV3-1 (or the pseudogene TRBV3-2) combines with J gene TRBJ2-2; the D is unclear. Trimming took off 0 bases at V and 2 bases at J, with 4 bases between the two ends. This CDR3 spans 14 amino acids. The germline CDR1 and CDR2 sequences are LGHDT and YNNKEL (reference sequence). CDR3 residues: CASSQDSNTGELFF. CDR3 in DNA: TGTGCCAGCAGCCAAGATAGCAACACCGGGGAGCTGTTTTTT.

This chain uses TRBV5-4 with TRBJ1-1; D is unresolved. This CDR3 has 12 residues. V lost 3 bases, J lost 1 base, and 4 bases lay in between. Germline V gives CDR1 SGHNT, CDR2 YYREEE (reference sequence). CDR3 amino acids: CASSSPNTEAFF. The DNA of the CDR3 is TGTGCCAGCAGCTCCCCGAACACTGAAGCTTTCTTT.

This clone was found once. This chain connects TRBV4-1 to TRBJ1-2; D is perhaps TRBD1 (5 bases). V lost 3 bases, J lost 8 bases, and 10 bases lay in between. Germline CDR1 MGHRA, CDR2 YSYEKL. The CDR3 is 12 residues long. The CDR3 is CASSQGVWGYTF. In nucleotides, the CDR3 is TGCGCCAGCAGCCAGGGGGTCTGGGGCTACACCTTC.

V usage is TRBV18 and J usage is TRBJ1-2; D unresolved. The V gene lost 1 base and the J gene lost 6 bases, with 9 bases spanning the gap. CDR1 KGHSH and CDR2 LQKENI come from the germline V gene. The CDR3 has 13 residues. The DNA of the CDR3 is TGTGCCAGCTCACCACTTGAAAGTCATGGCTACACCTTC. It is translated as CASSPLESHGYTF.

This chain links TRBV2 with TRBJ1-6, with D tentatively TRBD1 (5 bases). The CDR3 is 15 residues long. The V gene's germline CDR1 is SNHLY and CDR2 FYNNEI. V was shortened by 1 base and J by 10 bases, with 14 bases between the two germline ends. CDR3 coding DNA: TGTGCCAGCAGTGAAGAGGGAGCAGGGAGATCACCCCTCCACTTT. It specifies CASSEEGAGRSPLHF. The full variable domain, rest sourced from reference TRBV2 and TRBJ1-6, is EPEVTQTPSHQVTQMGQEVILRCVPISNHLYFYWYRQILGQKVEFLVSFYNNEISEKSEIFDDQFSVERPDGSNFTLKIRSTKLEDSAMYFCASSEEGAGRSPLHFGNGTRLTVT.